The present T cell receptor beta chain was sequenced within a study of T cells after posttransplantation cyclophosphamide. This clone was counted at least ten times. Data came from immunoSEQ multiplex PCR; TCRdb stores just in-frame clones and leaves some out. The table lists about 37,000 clones, with no singletons. Germline V gene sequence: CDR1 MDHEN, CDR2 SYDVKM. This CDR3 spans 13 amino acids. Trimming cost V 7 bases and J 3 bases, with 13 bases left between them. The receptor was derived from a man aged 30-40 years in good health and a related stem cell transplant donor. The chain joins TRBV28 to TRBJ2-7, with D unclear. The sample comprised PBMCs. The CDR3 region has the DNA TGTGCCAGCATTCGAGACCTAGGCTACGAGCAGTACTTC. This gives the protein CASIRDLGYEQYF.